The next 6 T cell receptor beta chains were all read from a single sample in a study of blood T cell repertoires in COVID-19. Assay used: immunoSEQ multiplex PCR; TCRdb lists only in-frame clones, some missing. The data contain 80,000 to 95,000 clones, about three quarters of them singletons. Sequenced sample: peripheral blood. The receptor set was obtained from a woman aged 80 or older with active or convalescent COVID-19.

The chain uses TRBV7-6 and TRBJ1-1; TRBD1 matches 9 bases. The CDR3 contains 17 residues. J lost 5 bases, V lost 4 bases, and 14 bases had no gene match. CDR1 is SGHVS, CDR2 FNYEAQ, per germline. CDR3: CASSSGYGRTGDTEAFF. The DNA of the CDR3 is TGTGCCAGCAGCTCTGGCTATGGTCGGACAGGGGATACTGAAGCTTTCTTT.

The V call is TRBV5-4, the J call TRBJ2-5; 7 bases fit TRBD2. The CDR3 contains 15 residues. Germline CDR1 SGHNT, CDR2 YYREEE (reference sequence). Trimming removed 0 bases from V and 4 bases from J; junction bases left unmatched: 6. CDR3 residues: CASSLDLAAGETQYF. CDR3 coding DNA: TGTGCCAGCAGCTTGGACCTAGCGGCCGGAGAGACCCAGTACTTC.

This clone was counted at least ten times. The chain joins TRBV4-3 to TRBJ2-7; D not certain. Germline V gene lookup returns CDR1 LGHNA and CDR2 YSLEER. Trimming pared 2 bases from V and 0 bases from J, leaving 11 bases between. The CDR3 is 15 amino acids. CDR3 sequence (DNA): TGCGCCAGCAGCCAAACGTGGGCCAGCTCCTACGAGCAGTACTTC. As protein: CASSQTWASSYEQYF.

V gene TRBV7-9 combines with J gene TRBJ1-2; 7 bases are shared with TRBD1. The CDR3 has 14 residues. With 5 bases clipped from V and 6 bases from J, the junction kept 9 bases outside the gene matches. Germline CDR1 and CDR2: SEHNR and FQNEAQ (reference sequence). CDR3 bases: TGTGCCAGCAGCCGGATAGGGGGCGCCAATGGCTACACCTTC. Translation gives CASSRIGGANGYTF.

The CDR3 DNA is TGTGCCAGCAGCTGGGCCCCCCTAGCGGGGGGCACCGGGGAGCTGTTTTTT. Translation: CASSWAPLAGGTGELFF. This chain uses TRBV7-2 with TRBJ2-2; 11 bases are shared with TRBD2. V gave up 4 bases and J gave up 4 bases; unmatched junction bases: 8. The CDR3 extends over 17 amino acids. Germline V CDR1 and CDR2: SGHTA, FQGNSA.

The chain joins TRBV4-3 to TRBJ2-7; TRBD2 aligns across 11 bases. V dropped 4 bases and J dropped 5; count of bases not matched to a gene: 7. This CDR3 comprises 15 residues. Germline loops: CDR1 LGHNA, CDR2 YSLEER. The CDR3 region has the DNA TGCGCCAGCAGCCGGGGACTAGCGGAATCCCACGAGCAGTACTTC. It specifies CASSRGLAESHEQYF.